The TCR beta chain under discussion was sequenced for a study of PD-L1 blockade in urothelial cancer. For the study at large: Every 3 weeks, patients received intravenous atezolizumab 1,200 mg, beginning 2014. Treatment start was followed by blood analysis at 3 weeks (second dose) and again at 6 weeks. The median T cell count in blood samples was 110,000 to 150,000.

Generated by immunoSEQ multiplex PCR, the TCRdb table keeps only in-frame clones and is missing some. The data show roughly 48,000 clones, 75% to 90% seen once. From germline, CDR1 is MNHEY and CDR2 SMNVEV (reference sequence). This CDR3 comprises 14 residues. Between the trimmed V and J ends, which lost 3 bases and 1 base, there was a span of 7 bases. Between 1 and 8 samples per patient were obtained, pretreatment and on-treatment. The sequence was obtained from a man aged 35 to 55 with urothelial cancer. The chain employs TRBV27 and TRBJ2-1; D possibly corresponds to TRBD2 (6 bases). The material sequenced was PBMCs, taken around atezolizumab (anti-PD-L1) treatment. CDR3 region: CASSFRGSYNEQFF. In DNA, the CDR3 is TGTGCCAGCAGTTTTCGGGGGTCCTACAATGAGCAGTTCTTC.